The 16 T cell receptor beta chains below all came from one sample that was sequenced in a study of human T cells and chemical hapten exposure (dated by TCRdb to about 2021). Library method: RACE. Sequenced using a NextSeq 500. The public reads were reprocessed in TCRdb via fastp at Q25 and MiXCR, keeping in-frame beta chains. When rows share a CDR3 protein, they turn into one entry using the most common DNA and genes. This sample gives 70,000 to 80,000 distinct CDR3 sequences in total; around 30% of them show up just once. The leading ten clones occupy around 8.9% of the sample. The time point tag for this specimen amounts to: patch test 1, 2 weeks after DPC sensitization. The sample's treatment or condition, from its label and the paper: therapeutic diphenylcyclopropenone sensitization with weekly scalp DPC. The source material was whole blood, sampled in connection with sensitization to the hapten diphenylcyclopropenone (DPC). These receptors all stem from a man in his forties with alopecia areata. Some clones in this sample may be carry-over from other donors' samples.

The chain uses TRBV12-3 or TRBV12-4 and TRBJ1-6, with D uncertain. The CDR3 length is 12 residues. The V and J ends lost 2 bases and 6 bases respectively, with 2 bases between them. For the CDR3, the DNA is TGTGCCAGCAGTTTACGTAATTCACCCCTCCACTTT. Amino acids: CASSLRNSPLHF.

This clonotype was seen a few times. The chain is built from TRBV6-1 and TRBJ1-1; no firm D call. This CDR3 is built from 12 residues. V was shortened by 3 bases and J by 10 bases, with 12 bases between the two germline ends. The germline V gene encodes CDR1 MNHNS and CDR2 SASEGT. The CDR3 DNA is TGTGCCAGCAGTGAGGCGACACTTCGAGCTTTCTTT. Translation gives CASSEATLRAFF.

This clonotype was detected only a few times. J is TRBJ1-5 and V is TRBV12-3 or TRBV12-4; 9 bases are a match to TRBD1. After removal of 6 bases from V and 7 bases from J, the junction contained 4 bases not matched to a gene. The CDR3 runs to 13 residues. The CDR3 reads CASSDRGGQPQHF. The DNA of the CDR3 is TGTGCCAGCAGCGACAGGGGGGGCCAGCCCCAGCATTTT.

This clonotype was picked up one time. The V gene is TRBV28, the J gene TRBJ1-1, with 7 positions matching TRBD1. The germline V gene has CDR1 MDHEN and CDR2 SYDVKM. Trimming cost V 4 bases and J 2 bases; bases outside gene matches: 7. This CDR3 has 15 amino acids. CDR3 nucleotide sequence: TGTGCCAGCAGTTCAACAGGGGCCTTAAACACTGAAGCTTTCTTT. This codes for CASSSTGALNTEAFF.

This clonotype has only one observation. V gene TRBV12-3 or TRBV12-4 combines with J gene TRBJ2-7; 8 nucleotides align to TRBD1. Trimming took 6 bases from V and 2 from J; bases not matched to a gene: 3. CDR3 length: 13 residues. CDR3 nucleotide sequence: TGTGCCAGCAGCTCGACAGGGGCCTACGAGCAGTACTTC. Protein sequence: CASSSTGAYEQYF.

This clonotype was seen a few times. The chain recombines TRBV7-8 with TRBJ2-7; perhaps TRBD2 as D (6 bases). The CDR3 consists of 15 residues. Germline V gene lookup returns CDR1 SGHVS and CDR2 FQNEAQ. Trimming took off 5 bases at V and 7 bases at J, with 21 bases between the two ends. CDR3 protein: CASSPWDLREGEQYF. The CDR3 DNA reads TGTGCCAGCAGCCCATGGGACTTACGAGAAGGGGAGCAGTACTTC.

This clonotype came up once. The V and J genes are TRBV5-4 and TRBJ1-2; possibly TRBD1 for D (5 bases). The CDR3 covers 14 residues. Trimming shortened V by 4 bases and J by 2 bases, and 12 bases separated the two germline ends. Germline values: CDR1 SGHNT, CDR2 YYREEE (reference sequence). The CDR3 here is CASSQIRGNYGYTF. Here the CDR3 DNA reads TGTGCCAGCAGCCAAATTCGGGGGAACTATGGCTACACCTTC.

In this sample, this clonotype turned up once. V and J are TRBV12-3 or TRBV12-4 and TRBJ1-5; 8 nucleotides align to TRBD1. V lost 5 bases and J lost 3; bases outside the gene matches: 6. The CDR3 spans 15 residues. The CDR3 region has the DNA TGTGCCAGCAGTGTATCAGGGGGCGTCAATCAGCCCCAGCATTTT. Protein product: CASSVSGGVNQPQHF.

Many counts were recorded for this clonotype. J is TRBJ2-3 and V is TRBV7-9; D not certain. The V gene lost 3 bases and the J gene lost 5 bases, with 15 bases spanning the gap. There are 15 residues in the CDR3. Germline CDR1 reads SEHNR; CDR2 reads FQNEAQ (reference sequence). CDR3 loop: CASSFRTSAQDTQYF. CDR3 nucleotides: TGTGCCAGCAGCTTCCGGACCTCCGCACAAGATACGCAGTATTTT.

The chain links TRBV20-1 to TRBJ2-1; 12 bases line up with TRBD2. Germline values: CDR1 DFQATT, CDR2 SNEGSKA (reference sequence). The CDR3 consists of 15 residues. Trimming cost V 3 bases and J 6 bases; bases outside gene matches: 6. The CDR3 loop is CSASATSGSFNEQFF. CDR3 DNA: TGCAGTGCTAGTGCGACTAGCGGGAGTTTCAATGAGCAGTTCTTC.

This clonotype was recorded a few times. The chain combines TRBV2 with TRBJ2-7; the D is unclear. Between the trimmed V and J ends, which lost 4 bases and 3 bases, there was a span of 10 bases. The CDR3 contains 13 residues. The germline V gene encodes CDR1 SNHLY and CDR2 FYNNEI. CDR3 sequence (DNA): TGTGCCAGCAGTGCTGGCAGAGACTACGAGCAGTACTTC. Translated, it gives CASSAGRDYEQYF.

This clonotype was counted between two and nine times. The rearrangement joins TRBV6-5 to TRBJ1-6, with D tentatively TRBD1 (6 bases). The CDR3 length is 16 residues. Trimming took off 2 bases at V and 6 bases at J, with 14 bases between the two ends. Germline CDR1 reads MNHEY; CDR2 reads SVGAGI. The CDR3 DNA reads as TGTGCCAGCAGTTACACACGAGGGGGTGGTAATTCACCCCTCCACTTT. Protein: CASSYTRGGGNSPLHF.

The CDR3 loop reads CASSPRRLAYNEQFF. The CDR3 DNA follows: TGTGCCAGCAGCCCCCGAAGACTAGCCTACAATGAGCAGTTCTTC. The chain uses TRBV27 and TRBJ2-1; tentatively, D is TRBD2 (6 bases). V was clipped by 6 bases and J by 2 bases, with 14 bases between them. Looked up from germline, CDR1 is MNHEY and CDR2 is SMNVEV (reference sequence). CDR3 length equals 15 residues.

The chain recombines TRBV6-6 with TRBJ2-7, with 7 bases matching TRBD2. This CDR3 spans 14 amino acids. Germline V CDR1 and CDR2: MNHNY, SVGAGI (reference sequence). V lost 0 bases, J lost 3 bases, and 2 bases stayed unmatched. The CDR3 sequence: CASSYSPGGYEQYF. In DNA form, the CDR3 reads TGTGCCAGCAGTTACTCACCGGGAGGCTACGAGCAGTACTTC.

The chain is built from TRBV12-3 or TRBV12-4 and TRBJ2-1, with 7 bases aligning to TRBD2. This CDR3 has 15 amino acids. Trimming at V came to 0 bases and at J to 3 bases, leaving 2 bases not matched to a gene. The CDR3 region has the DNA TGTGCCAGCAGTTTAGCGGGGGGGGGCTACAATGAGCAGTTCTTC. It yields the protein CASSLAGGGYNEQFF.

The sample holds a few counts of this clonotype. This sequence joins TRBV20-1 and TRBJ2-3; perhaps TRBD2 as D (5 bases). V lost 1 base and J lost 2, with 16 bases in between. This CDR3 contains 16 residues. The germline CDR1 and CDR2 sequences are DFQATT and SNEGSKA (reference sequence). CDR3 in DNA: TGCAGTGCTAGAGTCGGAGGTAGCTCAAACACAGATACGCAGTATTTT. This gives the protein CSARVGGSSNTDTQYF.